Listed here are 15 T cell receptor beta chains from one sample, sequenced in a study of T cell responses to AZD1222 COVID-19 vaccine. Profiled with immunoSEQ multiplex PCR; TCRdb holds only in-frame clones, not every one. The data contain approximately 130,000 clones, 90% of them singletons. Sequenced here: peripheral blood, sampled on day 0 of AZD1222 vaccination. These TCRs come from an adult in good health.

V and J are TRBV30 and TRBJ1-3; D remains ambiguous. Trimming took off 4 bases at V and 4 bases at J, with 11 bases between the two ends. Per the germline V gene, CDR1 is GTSNPN and CDR2 is SVGIG (reference sequence). This CDR3 is 13 amino acids long. Here the CDR3 reads CAWTTLYGNTIYF. The CDR3 nucleotides read TGTGCCTGGACGACGCTCTACGGAAACACCATATATTTT. Using reference TRBV30 and TRBJ1-3 for the parts outside the CDR3, the full variable domain is SQTIHQWPATLVQPVGSPLSLECTVEGTSNPNLYWYRQAAGRGLQLLFYSVGIGQISSEVPQNLSASRPQDRQFILSSKKLLLSDSGFYLCAWTTLYGNTIYFGEGSWLTVV.

The chain couples TRBV29-1 to TRBJ2-1; a weak D match, TRBD2 (6 bases). The CDR3 covers 17 residues. The germline V and J ends were trimmed by 4 bases and 0 bases, with 19 bases remaining between them. Germline V CDR1 and CDR2: SQVTM, ANQGSEA. CDR3 region: CSVGRLSGGFSYNEQFF. The CDR3 DNA sequence: TGCAGCGTTGGAAGACTATCCGGGGGTTTCTCCTACAATGAGCAGTTCTTC.

This chain links TRBV27 with TRBJ2-7, with TRBD1 as a possible D gene (5 bases). Germline lookup yields CDR1 MNHEY and CDR2 SMNVEV (reference sequence). V was pared by 7 bases and J by 1 base, with 14 bases between. This CDR3 region has 14 residues. The CDR3, as DNA: TGTGCCAGCAATGGTGCAGGGCAATCCTACGAGCAGTACTTC. It is translated as CASNGAGQSYEQYF.

The chain joins TRBV4-2 to TRBJ1-1; unclear D gene. The CDR3 has 15 amino acids. The V and J ends lost 0 bases and 1 base respectively, with 9 bases between them. Germline V gene sequence: CDR1 LGHNA, CDR2 YNFKEQ. CDR3 sequence: CASSQDPAGNTEAFF. The CDR3 region has the DNA TGTGCCAGCAGCCAAGATCCAGCTGGGAACACTGAAGCTTTCTTT.

This chain joins TRBV24-1 and TRBJ1-2; 9 positions agree with TRBD1. Germline-derived CDR1 and CDR2 are KGHDR and SFDVKD. The junction had 6 bases not matched to a gene; V was cut back by 0 bases and J by 5 bases. CDR3 length: 16 residues. The CDR3 sequence is CATSDLGRDRVYGYTF. Written as DNA, the CDR3 is TGTGCCACCAGTGATTTGGGAAGGGACAGGGTGTATGGCTACACCTTC.

This rearrangement joins TRBV6-4 to TRBJ2-1; 9 nucleotides align to TRBD2. Germline V gene data show CDR1 as MRHNA and CDR2 as SNTAGT. Germline trimming cut 8 bases from V and 8 bases from J; bases unmatched to any gene: 7. CDR3 length: 13 residues. CDR3 sequence reads: CASGSGSIYEQFF. The CDR3 nucleotides are TGTGCCAGCGGTAGCGGGAGTATCTATGAGCAGTTCTTC.

V gene TRBV2 combines with J gene TRBJ1-1, with 7 bases fitting TRBD1. CDR3 length: 11 amino acids. Unmatched junction bases numbered 3, after V lost 5 bases and J lost 9 bases. Germline loops: CDR1 SNHLY, CDR2 FYNNEI. CDR3 amino acids: CASSQQGQAFF. The DNA for the CDR3 is TGTGCCAGCAGTCAACAGGGGCAAGCTTTCTTT.

The CDR3 DNA sequence: TGTGCCAGCAGCTTAGTGGAGAACACTGAAGCTTTCTTT. It codes for CASSLVENTEAFF. This sequence joins TRBV11-2 and TRBJ1-1; no definite D call. Trimming left V 1 base short and J 1 base short, with 4 bases between. CDR1 is SGHAT, CDR2 FQNNGV, per germline. This CDR3 has 13 amino acids.

This chain links TRBV29-1 with TRBJ2-3, with D maybe TRBD2 (6 bases). The germline V gene encodes CDR1 SQVTM and CDR2 ANQGSEA. This CDR3 region has 14 residues. Trimming took off 4 bases at V and 4 bases at J, with 15 bases between the two ends. CDR3 amino acids: CSVVPGSEPDTQYF. The CDR3 DNA reads TGCAGCGTTGTTCCCGGGAGTGAGCCAGATACGCAGTATTTT.

The chain couples TRBV29-1 to TRBJ2-7, with D perhaps matching TRBD2 (5 bases). From germline, CDR1 is SQVTM and CDR2 ANQGSEA. The V end lost 2 bases, the J end lost 3 bases, and 5 bases lay between the germline ends. This CDR3 has 11 residues. CDR3 amino acids: CSVESGYEQYF. CDR3 bases: TGCAGCGTTGAAAGCGGCTACGAGCAGTACTTC.

The chain couples TRBV27 to TRBJ1-4; TRBD1 agrees at 8 bases. The CDR3 sequence is 14 residues long. The germline gives CDR1 MNHEY, CDR2 SMNVEV (reference sequence). The ends lost 6 bases at V and 5 bases at J; junction bases unmatched: 5. CDR3 protein: CASSYRGGNEKLFF. CDR3 sequence (DNA): TGTGCCAGCAGCTACAGGGGGGGCAATGAAAAACTGTTTTTT.

The V and J genes are TRBV5-8 and TRBJ2-1; 9 bases agree with TRBD2. Germline assignment: CDR1 SGHTS and CDR2 YDEGEE. Germline trimming cut 7 bases from V and 5 bases from J; bases unmatched to any gene: 7. The CDR3 extends over 14 amino acids. The CDR3 nucleotides read TGTGCCAGCGGGCGGGAGGGCCGGAACAATGAGCAGTTCTTC. This codes for CASGREGRNNEQFF.

The genes are TRBV2 and TRBJ2-3; 7 bases match TRBD2. The CDR3 has 13 amino acids. Germline V CDR1 and CDR2: SNHLY, FYNNEI. The V gene end was trimmed by 3 bases and the J gene end by 4 bases; junction bases not matched to a gene: 1. This chain's CDR3 is CASSEGGADTQYF. CDR3 DNA: TGTGCCAGCAGTGAGGGGGGGGCAGATACGCAGTATTTT.

The V gene is TRBV4-2, the J gene TRBJ2-2, with TRBD2 matching over 8 bases. There are 17 residues in the CDR3. J gave up 4 bases and V 0 bases, and 7 bases lay outside the gene matches. CDR1 and CDR2 from the germline V gene are LGHNA and YNFKEQ. The CDR3 loop is CASSQERAGAGTGELFF. CDR3 DNA: TGTGCCAGCAGCCAAGAGCGAGCGGGGGCGGGCACCGGGGAGCTGTTTTTT.

This sequence joins TRBV5-1 and TRBJ1-1; 7 bases match TRBD1. This CDR3 is built from 13 residues. Trimming removed 5 bases from V and 4 bases from J; junction bases left unmatched: 5. Germline V lookup: CDR1 SGHRS, CDR2 YFSETQ. CDR3 region: CASSQGDSTEAFF. CDR3 coding DNA: TGCGCCAGCAGTCAGGGGGATTCCACTGAAGCTTTCTTT.